A selection of T cell receptor beta chains follows, all from one sample in a study of vaccination effects on CD4 cells after COVID-19. These receptors lack a known antigen. Method: immunoSEQ multiplex PCR; TCRdb's copy keeps in-frame clones and lacks some. The sample includes 35,000 to 50,000 clones, roughly four fifths seen only once; the top ten take 10% to 14%. The sample consisted of CD4+ T cells from PBMCs cultured with SARS-CoV-2 spike peptides, taken before COVID-19 vaccination. All receptors derive from a human donor who received a COVID-19 vaccine. The CDR3 runs from the conserved cysteine through the conserved F or W. A D gene is named only where the DNA matches it firmly. Only some rows state a clone size, as once, few, many or a class for expanded clones.

TRBJ2-5,TRBV7-9,TRBD2,-,CASSWQGLAGETQYF,TGTGCCAGCAGCTGGCAGGGACTAGCTGGAGAGACCCAGTACTTC
TRBJ1-6,TRBV7-2,-,once,CASSPRRGNSPLHF,TGTGCCAGCAGCCCACGGAGGGGTAATTCACCCCTCCACTTT
TRBJ2-4,TRBV29-1,-,-,CSVRELAKNIQYF,TGCAGCGTTCGGGAACTAGCCAAAAACATTCAGTACTTC
TRBJ1-2,TRBV6-5,-,-,CASSYGRIYGYTF,TGTGCCAGCAGTTACGGACGGATCTATGGCTACACCTTC
TRBJ1-2,TRBV9,TRBD1,-,CASSPGQGARRNDGYTF,TGTGCCAGCAGCCCGGGACAGGGGGCCCGGCGGAATGATGGCTACACCTTC
TRBJ1-5,TRBV18,-,-,CASSPTGDQPQHF,TGTGCCAGCTCACCAACGGGAGATCAGCCCCAGCATTTT
TRBJ2-1,TRBV3-1/TRBV3-2,TRBD2,-,CASSHRGGAGSYNEQFF,TGTGCCAGCAGCCACCGGGGGGGAGCGGGCTCCTACAATGAGCAGTTCTTC
TRBJ2-3,TRBV6-2/TRBV6-3,TRBD2,-,CASSYSASLAGAPNTQYF,TGTGCCAGCAGTTACTCTGCATCGTTAGCGGGGGCCCCAAATACGCAGTATTTT
TRBJ1-2,TRBV6-2/TRBV6-3,-,-,CASSYGNFYGYTF,TGTGCCAGCAGTTACGGAAATTTCTATGGCTACACCTTC
TRBJ1-3,TRBV10-3,-,few,CAISEGGRSGNTIYF,TGTGCCATCAGTGAGGGGGGGCGGTCTGGAAACACCATATATTTT
TRBJ1-1,TRBV5-1,-,-,CASKRGTMNTEAFF,TGCGCCAGCAAGCGGGGTACTATGAACACTGAAGCTTTCTTT
TRBJ2-5,TRBV7-3,TRBD2,-,CASSSPGGTQYF,TGTGCCAGCAGCTCCCCGGGAGGGACCCAGTACTTC
TRBJ2-3,TRBV6-6,-,-,CASSHGNADTDTQYF,TGTGCCAGCAGCCATGGGAACGCGGACACAGATACGCAGTATTTT
TRBJ2-2,TRBV20-1,-,-,CSASLISGEAGELFF,TGCAGTGCTAGTCTTATCTCTGGGGAGGCCGGGGAGCTGTTTTTT
TRBJ2-3,TRBV18,-,-,CASSPLTVTDTQYF,TGTGCCAGCTCACCACTTACAGTCACAGATACGCAGTATTTT
TRBJ2-6,TRBV5-6,-,-,CASSFKSSGANVLTF,TGTGCCAGCAGCTTTAAGAGCTCTGGGGCCAACGTCCTGACTTTC
TRBJ1-3,TRBV5-1,-,-,CASTPQGGPGNTIYF,TGCGCCAGCACCCCCCAGGGCGGACCTGGAAACACCATATATTTT
TRBJ1-1,TRBV12-3/TRBV12-4,-,few,CASSFLGTEAFF,TGTGCCAGCAGTTTCTTAGGAACTGAAGCTTTCTTT
TRBJ2-3,TRBV29-1,TRBD2,-,CSVCRTSGPDTQYF,TGCAGCGTCTGTAGGACTAGCGGCCCAGATACGCAGTATTTT
TRBJ1-2,TRBV30,TRBD1,-,CAWTRQGRGYGYTF,TGTGCCTGGACCAGACAGGGTAGGGGCTATGGCTACACCTTC
TRBJ1-4,TRBV5-4,-,-,CASSLPRQGEEKLFF,TGTGCCAGCAGCTTGCCTCGGCAGGGCGAAGAAAAACTGTTTTTT
TRBJ1-5,TRBV19,-,-,CASSIKGGGNQPQHF,TGTGCCAGTAGTATAAAGGGCGGTGGCAATCAGCCCCAGCATTTT
TRBJ2-5,TRBV12-5,-,-,CASGFQGGETQYF,TGTGCTAGTGGTTTTCAGGGGGGAGAGACCCAGTACTTC
TRBJ1-3,TRBV29-1,-,-,CSVGSFGNTIYF,TGCAGCGTTGGGTCTTTCGGAAACACCATATATTTT
TRBJ1-1,TRBV5-1,-,-,CASVRDGVREAFF,TGCGCCAGCGTTCGAGACGGCGTCCGGGAAGCTTTCTTT
TRBJ2-5,TRBV9,-,-,CASSVGEGALGVTQYF,TGTGCCAGCAGCGTAGGGGAGGGGGCTCTGGGGGTGACCCAGTACTTC
TRBJ2-4,TRBV5-4,-,few,CASSAGGGGLDIQYF,TGTGCCAGCAGCGCGGGCGGAGGGGGGCTAGATATTCAGTACTTC
TRBJ2-1,TRBV3-1/TRBV3-2,TRBD2,once,CASSQLGGGRQFF,TGTGCCAGCAGCCAATTGGGCGGGGGAAGGCAGTTCTTC
TRBJ1-2,TRBV6-6,TRBD1,-,CASSSLDRGQGYTF,TGTGCCAGCAGTTCCCTGGACAGGGGGCAAGGCTACACCTTC
TRBJ1-6,TRBV7-2,TRBD1,-,CASSLILGGGGSPLHF,TGTGCCAGCAGCTTAATTTTGGGAGGGGGCGGTTCACCCCTCCACTTT
TRBJ2-5,TRBV6-5,TRBD1,-,CASSSSGQGSETQYF,TGTGCCAGCAGTTCCTCGGGACAGGGGAGTGAGACCCAGTACTTC
TRBJ2-3,TRBV19,-,-,CASRRPGDTQYF,TGTGCCAGTAGACGTCCAGGGGATACGCAGTATTTT